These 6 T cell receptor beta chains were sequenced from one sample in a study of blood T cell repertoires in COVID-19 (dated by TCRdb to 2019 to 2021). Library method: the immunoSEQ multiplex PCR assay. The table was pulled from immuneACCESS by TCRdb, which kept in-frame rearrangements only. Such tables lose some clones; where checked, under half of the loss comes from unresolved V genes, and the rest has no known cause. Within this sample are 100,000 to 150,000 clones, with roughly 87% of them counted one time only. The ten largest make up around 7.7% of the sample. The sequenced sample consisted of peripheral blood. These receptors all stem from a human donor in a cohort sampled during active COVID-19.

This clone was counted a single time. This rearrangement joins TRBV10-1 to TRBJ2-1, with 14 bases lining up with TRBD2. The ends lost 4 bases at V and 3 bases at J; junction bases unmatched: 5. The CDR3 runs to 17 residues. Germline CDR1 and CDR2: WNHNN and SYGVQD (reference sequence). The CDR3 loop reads CASSGTSGRMGYNEQFF. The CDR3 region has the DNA TGCGCCAGCAGTGGGACTAGCGGGAGGATGGGCTACAATGAGCAGTTCTTC.

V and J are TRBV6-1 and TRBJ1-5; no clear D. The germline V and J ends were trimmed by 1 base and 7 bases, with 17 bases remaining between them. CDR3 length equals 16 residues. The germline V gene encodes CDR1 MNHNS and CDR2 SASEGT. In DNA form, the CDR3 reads TGTGCCAGCAGTGAAGGTGGGTTTGATGGGCTCCAGCCCCAGCATTTT. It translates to CASSEGGFDGLQPQHF.

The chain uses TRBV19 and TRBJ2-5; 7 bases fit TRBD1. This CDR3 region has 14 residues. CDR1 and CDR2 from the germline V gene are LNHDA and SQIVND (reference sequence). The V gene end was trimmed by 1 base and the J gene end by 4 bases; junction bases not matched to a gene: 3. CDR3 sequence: CASSIVGGRETQYF. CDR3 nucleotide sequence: TGTGCCAGTAGTATAGTAGGGGGCAGAGAGACCCAGTACTTC.

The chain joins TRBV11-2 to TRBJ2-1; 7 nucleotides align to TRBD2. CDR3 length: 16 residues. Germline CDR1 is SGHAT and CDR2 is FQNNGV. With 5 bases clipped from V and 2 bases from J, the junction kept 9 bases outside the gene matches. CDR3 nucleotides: TGTGCCAGCAGCCCCGGGGGGACGGGAGCCTACAATGAGCAGTTCTTC. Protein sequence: CASSPGGTGAYNEQFF.

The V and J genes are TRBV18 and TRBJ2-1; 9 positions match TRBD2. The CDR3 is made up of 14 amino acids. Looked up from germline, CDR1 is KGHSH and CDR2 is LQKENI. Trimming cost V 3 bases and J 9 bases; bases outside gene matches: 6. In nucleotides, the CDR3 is TGTGCCAGCTCACCGAGGACTAGCGCTGGTGAGCAGTTCTTC. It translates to CASSPRTSAGEQFF.

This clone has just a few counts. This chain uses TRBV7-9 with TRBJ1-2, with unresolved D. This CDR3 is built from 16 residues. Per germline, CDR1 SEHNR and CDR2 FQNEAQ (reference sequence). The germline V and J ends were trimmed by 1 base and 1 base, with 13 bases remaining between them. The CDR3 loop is CASSLGVTRDNYGYTF. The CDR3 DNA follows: TGTGCCAGCAGCTTAGGCGTGACTCGGGATAACTATGGCTACACCTTC.